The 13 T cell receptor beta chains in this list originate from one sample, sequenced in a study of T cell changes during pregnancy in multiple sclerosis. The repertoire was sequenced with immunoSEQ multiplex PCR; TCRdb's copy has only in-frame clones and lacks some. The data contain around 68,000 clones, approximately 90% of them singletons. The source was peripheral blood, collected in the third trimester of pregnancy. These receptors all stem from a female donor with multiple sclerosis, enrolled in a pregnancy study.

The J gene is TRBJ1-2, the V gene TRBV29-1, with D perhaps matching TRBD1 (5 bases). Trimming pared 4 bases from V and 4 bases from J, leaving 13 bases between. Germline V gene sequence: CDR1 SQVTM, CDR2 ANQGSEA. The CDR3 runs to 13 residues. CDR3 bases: TGCAGCGTTGGGGACTCCCTTTCCTATGGCTACACCTTC. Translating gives CSVGDSLSYGYTF.

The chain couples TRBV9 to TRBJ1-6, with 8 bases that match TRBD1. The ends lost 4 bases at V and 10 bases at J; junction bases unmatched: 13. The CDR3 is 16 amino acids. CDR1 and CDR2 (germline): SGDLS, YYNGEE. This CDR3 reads CASSLGSGQEGSPLHF. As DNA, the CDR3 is TGTGCCAGCAGCTTGGGATCGGGACAGGAGGGCTCACCCCTCCACTTT.

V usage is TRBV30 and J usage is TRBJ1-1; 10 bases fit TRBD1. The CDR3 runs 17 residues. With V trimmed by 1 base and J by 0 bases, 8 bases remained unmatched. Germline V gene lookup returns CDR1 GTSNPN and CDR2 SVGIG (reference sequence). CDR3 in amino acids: CAWSDRQGADMNTEAFF. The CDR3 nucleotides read TGTGCCTGGAGTGACAGACAGGGGGCGGATATGAACACTGAAGCTTTCTTT.

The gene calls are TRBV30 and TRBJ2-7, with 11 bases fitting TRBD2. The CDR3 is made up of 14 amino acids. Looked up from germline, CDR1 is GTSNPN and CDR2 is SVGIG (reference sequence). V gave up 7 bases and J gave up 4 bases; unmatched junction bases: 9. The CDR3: CASQRLAGLYEQYF. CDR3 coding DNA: TGTGCCTCGCAAAGACTAGCGGGGTTATACGAGCAGTACTTC.

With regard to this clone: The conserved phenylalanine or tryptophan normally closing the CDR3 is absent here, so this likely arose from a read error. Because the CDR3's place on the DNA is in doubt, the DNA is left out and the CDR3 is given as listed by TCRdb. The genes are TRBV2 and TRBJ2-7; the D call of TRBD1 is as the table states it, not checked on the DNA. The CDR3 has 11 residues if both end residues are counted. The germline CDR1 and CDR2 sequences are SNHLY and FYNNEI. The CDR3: CASSQDGTGDI.

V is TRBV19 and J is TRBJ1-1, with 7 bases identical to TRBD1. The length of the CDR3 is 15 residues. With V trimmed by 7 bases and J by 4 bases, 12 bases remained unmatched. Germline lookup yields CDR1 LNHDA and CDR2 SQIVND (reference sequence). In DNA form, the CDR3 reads TGTGCCAGTACCCCAACTGGGCAGGGGGGCACTGAAGCTTTCTTT. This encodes CASTPTGQGGTEAFF. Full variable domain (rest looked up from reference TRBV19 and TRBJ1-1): DGGITQSPKYLFRKEGQNVTLSCEQNLNHDAMYWYRQDPGQGLRLIYYSQIVNDFQKGDIAEGYSVSREKKESFPLTVTSAQKNPTAFYLCASTPTGQGGTEAFFGQGTRLTVV.

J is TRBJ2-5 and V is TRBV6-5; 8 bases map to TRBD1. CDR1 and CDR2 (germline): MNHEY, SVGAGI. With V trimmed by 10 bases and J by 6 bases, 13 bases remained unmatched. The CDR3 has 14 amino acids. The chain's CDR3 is CATNEDRDDQTQYF. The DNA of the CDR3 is TGTGCCACCAACGAGGACAGGGACGATCAGACCCAGTACTTC.

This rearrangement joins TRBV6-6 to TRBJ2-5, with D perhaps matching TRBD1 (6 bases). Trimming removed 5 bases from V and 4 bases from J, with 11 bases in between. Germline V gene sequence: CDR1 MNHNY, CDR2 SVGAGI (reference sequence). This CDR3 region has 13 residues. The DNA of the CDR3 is TGTGCCAGCAGTGTGAAAGGGGGAGAGACCCAGTACTTC. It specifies CASSVKGGETQYF.

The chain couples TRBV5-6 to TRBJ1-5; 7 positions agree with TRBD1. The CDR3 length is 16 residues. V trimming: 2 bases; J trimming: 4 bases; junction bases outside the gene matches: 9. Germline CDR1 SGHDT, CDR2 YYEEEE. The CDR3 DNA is TGTGCCAGCAGCTTTTTTGGAGGGGGCGAAAATCAGCCCCAGCATTTT. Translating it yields CASSFFGGGENQPQHF.

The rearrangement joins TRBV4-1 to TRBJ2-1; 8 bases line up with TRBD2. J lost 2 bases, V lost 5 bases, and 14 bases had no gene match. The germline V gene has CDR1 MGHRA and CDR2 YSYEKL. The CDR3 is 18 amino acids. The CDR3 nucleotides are TGCGCCAGCAGCTCAATGGGGTCGGGAGGGCCCACCTACAATGAGCAGTTCTTC. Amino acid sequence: CASSSMGSGGPTYNEQFF.

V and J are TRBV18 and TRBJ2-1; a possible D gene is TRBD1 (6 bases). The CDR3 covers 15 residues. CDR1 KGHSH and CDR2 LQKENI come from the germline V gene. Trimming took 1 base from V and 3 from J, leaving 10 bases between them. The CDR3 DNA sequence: TGTGCCAGCTCACCACGGGGGCCCGACTACAATGAGCAGTTCTTC. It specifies CASSPRGPDYNEQFF.

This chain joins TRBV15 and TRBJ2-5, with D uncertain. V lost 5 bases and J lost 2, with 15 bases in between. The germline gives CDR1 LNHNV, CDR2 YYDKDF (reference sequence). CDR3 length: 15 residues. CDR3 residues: CATSAVGRGQETQYF. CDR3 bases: TGTGCCACCAGCGCGGTTGGCAGAGGACAAGAGACCCAGTACTTC.

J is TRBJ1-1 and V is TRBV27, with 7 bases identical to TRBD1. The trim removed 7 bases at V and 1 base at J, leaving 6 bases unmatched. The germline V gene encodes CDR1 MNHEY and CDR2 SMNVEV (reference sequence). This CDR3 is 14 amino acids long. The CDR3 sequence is CASTSNRGNTEAFF. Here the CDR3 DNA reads TGTGCCAGCACTTCCAACAGGGGGAACACTGAAGCTTTCTTT.